This paragraph reports one TCR beta chain. Its cognate antigen is unknown. This record comes from a study of graft-versus-host responses after intestinal transplantation. Overall study: Uniformly, recipients were administered anti-thymocyte globulin induction with subsequent tacrolimus and steroids for 3 to 4 years. Findings and limits, study-wide: Individuals who had graft-donor T cell macrochimerism had allografts that showed high graft-versus-host to host-versus-graft clonal ratios. GvH clones were identified in recipient marrow, with some first appearing in ileum or blood. HvG clone declines early post-transplant were associated with peak circulating GvH levels.

Some clones are missing from TCRdb's copy, which holds only in-frame ones; the method was immunoSEQ multiplex PCR. The data hold about 100,000 clones, with roughly 87% observed a single time. The CDR3 length is 16 residues. V dropped 4 bases and J dropped 0 bases, with 14 bases sitting between them. Per germline, CDR1 SGHRS and CDR2 YFSETQ. The source was unstimulated CD4+ T cells sorted from spleen or lymph node cells, collected before transplant. V and J are TRBV5-1 and TRBJ1-3; D not certain. This sequence was found in a human donor who was the organ donor for an intestinal transplant. In DNA, the CDR3 is TGCGCCAGCAGCCCCTCTAGTAGGGTCTCTGGAAACACCATATATTTT. Translating gives CASSPSSRVSGNTIYF. Full variable domain (rest looked up from reference TRBV5-1 and TRBJ1-3): KAGVTQTPRYLIKTRGQQVTLSCSPISGHRSVSWYQQTPGQGLQFLFEYFSETQRNKGNFPGRFSGRQFSNSRSEMNVSTLELGDSALYLCASSPSSRVSGNTIYFGEGSWLTVV.